This section outlines one T cell receptor beta chain sequence together with its context. Among ophthalmopathy patients, the Clinical Activity Score reached at least 3, the NOSPECS grade reached at least 4, and duration remained under 3 months. Germline loops: CDR1 SEHNR, CDR2 FQNEAQ (reference sequence). The CDR3 extends over 11 amino acids. V lost 4 bases and J lost 11, with 11 bases in between. This entry belongs to a study of T cells in Graves' hyperthyroidism and ophthalmopathy. Study-wide background: Before any treatment, at initial diagnosis, peripheral blood was collected.

It was RNA transcripts that yielded the amplified TCR beta CDR3 regions. The study used the HTBI primer set for a first-round RT-PCR of the TCR CDR3. TCRdb re-derived calls from the multiplex PCR reads in MiXCR, one entry per CDR3 protein. The data contain about 600,000 distinct CDR3 sequences, roughly 15% of them singletons. The specimen sequenced was blood. The V and J genes are TRBV7-9 and TRBJ1-1, with D maybe TRBD1 (5 bases). The sequence derives from a middle-aged woman with Graves' ophthalmopathy. CDR3 loop: CASSSSWDAFF. In DNA, the CDR3 is TGTGCCAGCAGCTCGTCCTGGGACGCTTTCTTT.